The 16 T cell receptor beta chains below were found in one sample sequenced in a study of human versus mouse CDR3 diversity and MHC coevolution. TCRdb's copy holds only in-frame clones and misses some; the assay was immunoSEQ multiplex PCR. The table shows tens of thousands of clones, with 85% to 95% occurring only once. The sample comprised naive CD4+ T cells from blood. Specified subset: CD45RO-negative CD62L-positive naive CD4 T cells. These receptors originate from a person aged 30 to 69 in good health.

This chain connects TRBV9 to TRBJ2-2; D is possibly TRBD2 (6 bases). From germline, CDR1 is SGDLS and CDR2 YYNGEE. The CDR3 spans 14 residues. V lost 4 bases and J 4 bases, leaving 11 bases between the germline ends. CDR3 coding DNA: TGTGCCAGCAGCTCCATGGGGGGCACCGGGGAGCTGTTTTTT. Its translation is CASSSMGGTGELFF.

V is TRBV5-1 and J is TRBJ1-2; the D is unclear. This CDR3 is built from 12 residues. Germline CDR1 SGHRS, CDR2 YFSETQ. V lost 0 bases and J 8 bases, leaving 8 bases between the germline ends. CDR3 region: CASSLDSGGYTF. For the CDR3, the DNA is TGCGCCAGCAGCTTGGACTCGGGGGGCTACACCTTC.

This clone was picked up one time. V and J are TRBV19 and TRBJ2-5; TRBD2 agrees at 9 bases. CDR1 and CDR2 from the germline V gene are LNHDA and SQIVND (reference sequence). The junction had 9 bases not matched to a gene; V was cut back by 6 bases and J by 4 bases. CDR3 size: 15 residues. The CDR3 protein is CASRGSGSPRETQYF. The CDR3, as DNA: TGTGCCAGTAGGGGTAGCGGGAGTCCAAGAGAGACCCAGTACTTC.

V and J are TRBV6-5 and TRBJ1-2; 8 bases map to TRBD1. The junction had 0 bases not matched to a gene; V was cut back by 4 bases and J by 8 bases. Germline-derived CDR1 and CDR2 are MNHEY and SVGAGI. The CDR3 runs 11 residues. CDR3 DNA sequence: TGTGCCAGCAGTTGGACAGGGGGCTACACCTTC. Protein: CASSWTGGYTF.

This rearrangement joins TRBV7-2 to TRBJ2-7, with 7 nucleotides matching TRBD1. The CDR3 has 13 residues. V lost 4 bases, J lost 3 bases, and 3 bases stayed unmatched. Germline CDR1 reads SGHTA; CDR2 reads FQGNSA. CDR3 in DNA: TGTGCCAGCAGCTCACAGGGGAACTACGAGCAGTACTTC. Its translation: CASSSQGNYEQYF.

The rearrangement joins TRBV28 to TRBJ1-5; D may be TRBD1 (6 bases). V was shortened by 11 bases and J by 2 bases, with 16 bases between the two germline ends. Germline-derived CDR1 and CDR2 are MDHEN and SYDVKM. The CDR3 runs 14 residues. CDR3 sequence reads: CAGAQGPGNQPQHF. CDR3 sequence (DNA): TGTGCCGGGGCGCAGGGGCCTGGCAATCAGCCCCAGCATTTT.

CDR3 protein: CASSPGGQGGVYEQYF. The DNA for the CDR3 is TGTGCCAGTAGTCCTGGGGGACAGGGAGGGGTCTACGAGCAGTACTTC. The chain uses TRBV19 and TRBJ2-7; 9 positions agree with TRBD1. Per germline, CDR1 LNHDA and CDR2 SQIVND (reference sequence). The CDR3 runs to 16 residues. The ends lost 5 bases at V and 3 bases at J; junction bases unmatched: 11.

CDR3 DNA: TGTGCCAGCAGCTCACGGGGACAGAATCAGCCCCAGCATTTT. Translated: CASSSRGQNQPQHF. The V and J genes are TRBV7-2 and TRBJ1-5; TRBD1 agrees at 7 bases. The germline V gene encodes CDR1 SGHTA and CDR2 FQGNSA. Losses at the gene ends were 4 bases for V and 4 bases for J; bases not matched to a gene: 4. The length of the CDR3 is 14 residues.

The V gene is TRBV5-4, the J gene TRBJ2-6; D possibly corresponds to TRBD1 (5 bases). V was pared by 4 bases and J by 0 bases, with 8 bases between. The CDR3 is 15 residues long. The germline V gene has CDR1 SGHNT and CDR2 YYREEE (reference sequence). In DNA form, the CDR3 reads TGTGCCAGCAGCCAGGGTCTCTCTGGGGCCAACGTCCTGACTTTC. This sequence encodes CASSQGLSGANVLTF.

The rearrangement links TRBV5-1 to TRBJ1-2; D unresolved. The V gene lost 1 base and the J gene lost 4 bases, with 14 bases spanning the gap. CDR3 size: 15 residues. Germline loops: CDR1 SGHRS, CDR2 YFSETQ. CDR3 protein: CASSLTSAVSYGYTF. CDR3 DNA sequence: TGCGCCAGCAGCTTGACCAGTGCGGTTAGCTATGGCTACACCTTC.

V gene TRBV6-5 combines with J gene TRBJ2-7; TRBD1 agrees at 8 bases. Germline CDR1 reads MNHEY; CDR2 reads SVGAGI. CDR3 length equals 13 residues. V shed 4 bases and J 5 bases; nucleotides not matched to a gene: 4. The CDR3 protein is CASSSRQGNEQYF. As DNA, the CDR3 is TGTGCCAGCAGTTCACGACAGGGGAACGAGCAGTACTTC.

The chain has TRBV18 and TRBJ2-1, with 8 bases lining up with TRBD1. There are 15 residues in the CDR3. Germline values: CDR1 KGHSH, CDR2 LQKENI. V shed 0 bases and J 9 bases; nucleotides not matched to a gene: 7. In DNA, the CDR3 is TGTGCCAGCTCACCACCGGGCAGGGGGCAGGGTGAGCAGTTCTTC. Protein: CASSPPGRGQGEQFF.

V usage is TRBV5-1 and J usage is TRBJ1-2; TRBD1 might be the D (5 bases). The ends were cut back, 4 bases at V and 2 bases at J, with 12 bases in the middle. The germline V gene has CDR1 SGHRS and CDR2 YFSETQ. The length of the CDR3 is 14 residues. The CDR3 region is CASSAAGGNYGYTF. The CDR3 bases are TGCGCCAGCAGCGCTGCCGGGGGAAACTATGGCTACACCTTC.

The rearrangement links TRBV6-6 to TRBJ2-4; D gene unclear. Germline V gene data show CDR1 as MNHNY and CDR2 as SVGAGI (reference sequence). CDR3 length: 15 residues. V shed 4 bases and J shed 8 bases, with 18 bases lying between them. CDR3: CASSSQISGDDIQYF. The CDR3 DNA reads TGTGCCAGCAGTTCCCAAATCTCTGGAGATGACATTCAGTACTTC.

This clone appeared a single time. The chain uses TRBV5-1 and TRBJ1-1; 8 bases match TRBD1. V lost 4 bases and J lost 8; bases outside the gene matches: 7. From germline, CDR1 is SGHRS and CDR2 YFSETQ. The CDR3 contains 13 residues. In DNA form, the CDR3 reads TGCGCCAGCAGCCCTATTGGACAGGGCGAAGCTTTCTTT. Translation gives CASSPIGQGEAFF.

This chain links TRBV6-1 with TRBJ1-1, with TRBD1 matching over 10 bases. This CDR3 contains 14 residues. V shed 6 bases, J shed 3 bases, and the junction held 4 bases outside the gene matches. Germline V lookup: CDR1 MNHNS, CDR2 SASEGT. The CDR3 loop reads CASRFGQGDTEAFF. CDR3 nucleotides: TGTGCCAGCAGGTTCGGACAGGGGGACACTGAAGCTTTCTTT.